Listed below are T cell receptor beta chains from one sample, sequenced in a study of control samples from healthy donors and cancer patients. Generated by immunoSEQ multiplex PCR, the TCRdb table keeps only in-frame clones and is missing some. Altogether roughly 80,000 clones are present, around nine tenths being singletons, with the ten largest covering 5.7%. The sequenced material came from blood. These receptors all come from a woman aged 50 to 65 in good health. CDR3s include the opening cysteine and the closing phenylalanine or tryptophan. D genes are given only for firm matches. Part of the rows lack a size; the others show once, few, many or a class for expanded clones.

v_call,clone_size,d_call,j_call,cdr3_nt,cdr3_aa
TRBV7-6,-,-,TRBJ1-3,TGTGCCAGCAGCTTAGATCTAGGGGCAGGAAACACCATATATTTT,CASSLDLGAGNTIYF
TRBV18,-,-,TRBJ2-6,TGTGCCAGCTCATTCAGCGGGCTTGGCTCTGGGGCCAACGTCCTGACTTTC,CASSFSGLGSGANVLTF
TRBV5-6,-,-,TRBJ2-7,TGTGCCAGCAGCTGGGACCGCACCTACGAGCAGTACTTC,CASSWDRTYEQYF
TRBV6-5,-,-,TRBJ1-4,TGTGCCAGCAGTTATAGAGAAAAACTGTTTTTT,CASSYREKLFF
TRBV19,once,-,TRBJ1-3,TGTGCCAGTAAGATGGGGGCCCTCTCTGGAAACACCATATATTTT,CASKMGALSGNTIYF
TRBV19,-,-,TRBJ2-2,TGTGCCAGTAGAGACCCCAGGTGGAGCGGGCGGAACACCGGGGAGCTGTTTTTT,CASRDPRWSGRNTGELFF
TRBV6-1,-,-,TRBJ1-5,TGTGCCAGCAGTGATTTTGCCAGGCAGGGAATCGATCAGCCCCAGCATTTT,CASSDFARQGIDQPQHF
TRBV15,once,-,TRBJ1-2,TGTGCCACCAGCAGAGATCAGGGCGGCTACACCTTC,CATSRDQGGYTF
TRBV27,-,-,TRBJ1-2,TGTGCCAGCAGCCAAGCCGCCGGTACAGGCAACTATGGCTACACCTTC,CASSQAAGTGNYGYTF
TRBV24-1,-,-,TRBJ1-2,TGTGCCACCAGTGATTCTACCGGAGTCTATGGCTACACCTTC,CATSDSTGVYGYTF
TRBV14,-,TRBD2,TRBJ2-1,TGTGCCAGCAGCCACCCTACTAGCGGTGCCCTTGATGAGCAGTTCTTC,CASSHPTSGALDEQFF
TRBV15,-,-,TRBJ2-7,TGTGCCACCCAAACGGACAGAGACTCCTACGAGCAGTACTTC,CATQTDRDSYEQYF
TRBV6-6,-,-,TRBJ1-2,TGTGCCAGCGAGAAAGGGGGAAACTATGGCTACACCTTC,CASEKGGNYGYTF
TRBV6-5,-,TRBD1,TRBJ1-2,TGTGCCAGCAGTTCCCTTATAAGGGGGCCCTACTATGGCTACACCTTC,CASSSLIRGPYYGYTF
TRBV4-1,-,-,TRBJ1-1,TGCGCCAGCAGCCAGATAACAGGGCAGGCTTTCTTT,CASSQITGQAFF
TRBV5-8,-,-,TRBJ1-2,TGTGCCAGCAGCTTTGGCCGCACCTATGGCTACACCTTC,CASSFGRTYGYTF
TRBV5-1,-,TRBD1,TRBJ1-5,TGCGCCAGCAGCTTGGATGGGACAGGGTATCAGCCCCAGCATTTT,CASSLDGTGYQPQHF
TRBV2,-,-,TRBJ2-2,TGTGCCAGCAGTGATCGCCAGGCGGGGACCGGGGAGCTGTTTTTT,CASSDRQAGTGELFF
TRBV7-9,few,TRBD2,TRBJ2-3,TGTGCCAGCAGCTCCGTCCTTGCTAGCGGGGGTTTGGATACGCAGTATTTT,CASSSVLASGGLDTQYF
TRBV2,-,-,TRBJ1-2,TGTGCCAGCAGCAGACAGGCAGGCTACACCTTC,CASSRQAGYTF
TRBV27,-,-,TRBJ1-1,TGTGCCAGCAGTTTATCGGTACACCCGAACACTGAAGCTTTCTTT,CASSLSVHPNTEAFF
TRBV7-9,once,-,TRBJ2-7,TGTGCCAGCAGCTTATTACCCCCTCGTCACGAGCAGTACTTC,CASSLLPPRHEQYF
TRBV2,-,-,TRBJ1-1,TGTGCCAGCAGTGAGTCCACAATGAACACTGAAGCTTTCTTT,CASSESTMNTEAFF
TRBV3-1/TRBV3-2,few,-,TRBJ1-2,TGTGCCAGCAGCCGAAATGAGGGTCGTGGCTACACCTTC,CASSRNEGRGYTF
TRBV4-1,-,-,TRBJ2-1,TGCGCCAGCAGCCAAGTTTTTCTGGCGGGCCGCAATGAGCAGTTCTTC,CASSQVFLAGRNEQFF
TRBV10-2,-,-,TRBJ2-1,TGCGCCAGCAGTGAGGGCGCGGGGGAGCAGTTCTTC,CASSEGAGEQFF
TRBV4-1,-,-,TRBJ1-2,TGCGCCAGCAGCCAAGACGACGGGGGACAAGGCTATGGCTACACCTTC,CASSQDDGGQGYGYTF
TRBV10-1,-,-,TRBJ1-3,TGCGCCAGCAGTGAAGTGAGCTCTGGAAACACCATATATTTT,CASSEVSSGNTIYF
TRBV24-1,-,-,TRBJ2-4,TGTGCCACCAGTGATCGCAAAAACATTCAGTACTTC,CATSDRKNIQYF
TRBV1,-,-,TRBJ1-1,TGCACCAGCAGCCCCAGGAGGGACATGAACACTGAAGCTTTCTTT,CTSSPRRDMNTEAFF
TRBV29-1,-,-,TRBJ2-7,TGCAGCGTGGGCGGTGGCGCCTACGAGCAGTACTTC,CSVGGGAYEQYF
TRBV6-5,-,TRBD2,TRBJ2-7,TGTGCCGTTTTATTGGGACTAGACTACTACGAGCAGTACTTC,CAVLLGLDYYEQYF
TRBV30,few,-,TRBJ1-5,TGTGCCTGGAGTAAGGTTAATCAGCCCCAGCATTTT,CAWSKVNQPQHF
TRBV24-1,-,-,TRBJ1-6,TGTGCCACCAGTGGGGGACTGAGCTCCTATAATTCACCCCTCCACTTT,CATSGGLSSYNSPLHF
TRBV6-5,-,-,TRBJ2-6,TGTGCCAGCAAAGGTCCTAGCACTGGGGCCAACGTCCTGACTTTC,CASKGPSTGANVLTF
TRBV3-1/TRBV3-2,-,-,TRBJ1-5,TGTGCCAGCAGCCAAGGTCAATCGGGGGATCAGCCCCAGCATTTT,CASSQGQSGDQPQHF
TRBV28,-,TRBD1,TRBJ2-7,TGTGCCAGCCGAAAACAGGGGATCCACGAGCAGTACTTC,CASRKQGIHEQYF
TRBV30,-,-,TRBJ1-4,TGTGCCTGGAGTGTACGCGGGGGGGGTCAACTGTTTTTT,CAWSVRGGGQLFF
TRBV5-4,few,TRBD1,TRBJ1-6,TGTGCCAGCAGCTTGGCCGGGACAGTAAATTCACCCCTCCACTTT,CASSLAGTVNSPLHF
TRBV7-9,-,TRBD1,TRBJ2-7,TGTGCCAGCAGTCCACTCGGGACAGGATACGAGCAGTACTTC,CASSPLGTGYEQYF
TRBV3-1/TRBV3-2,once,TRBD1,TRBJ1-2,TGTGCCAGCAGCTTCCGGGACAGTTACTATGGCTACACCTTC,CASSFRDSYYGYTF
TRBV7-9,-,-,TRBJ2-3,TGTGCCAGCAGCTTGAGTGGAACGCAGTATTTT,CASSLSGTQYF
TRBV2,-,TRBD1,TRBJ2-1,TGTGCCAGCAGTGAAAGGACAGGGGAAAACAATGAGCAGTTCTTC,CASSERTGENNEQFF
TRBV24-1,-,TRBD2,TRBJ2-2,TGTGCCACCCGGGGGGACCCAGGGACCGGGGAGCTGTTTTTT,CATRGDPGTGELFF
TRBV3-1/TRBV3-2,-,TRBD1,TRBJ1-6,TGTGCCAGCAGCCAAGCCACCGGACAGGCGGGTTCACCCCTCCACTTT,CASSQATGQAGSPLHF
TRBV11-3,once,TRBD1,TRBJ2-3,TGTGCCAGCAGCTCATCCGGGACAGTGACAGATACGCAGTATTTT,CASSSSGTVTDTQYF
TRBV10-1,-,-,TRBJ2-3,TGCGCCAGCCAGACCCCGCCAGATACGCAGTATTTT,CASQTPPDTQYF